These T cell receptor beta chains were read from a single sample in a study of cytomegalovirus exposure and HLA in healthy donors. Clones were read by immunoSEQ multiplex PCR, and TCRdb kept only the in-frame ones, dropping some. The sample contains about 140,000 clones, 70% to 85% of which appear only once. Input material: PBMCs. Receptor source: a man in his thirties or forties in good health and CMV-seropositive. The CDR3 runs from the conserved cysteine through the conserved F or W. The D gene is left open where the match is weak. Only part of the rows carry a size: once, few, many, or a class if the clone is expanded.

v_gene	d_gene	len	abundance	j_gene	CDR3aa	CDR3nt
TRBV7-2	-	15	-	TRBJ2-7	CASSSSWLAHGEQYF	TGTGCCAGCAGCTCCAGCTGGCTAGCTCACGGCGAGCAGTACTTC
TRBV7-2	TRBD2	16	-	TRBJ2-7	CASSPRGIAGAYEQYF	TGTGCCAGCAGCCCCCGGGGGATAGCGGGGGCCTACGAGCAGTACTTC
TRBV6-5	-	13	once	TRBJ2-4	CASSYPRDSPSLF	TGTGCCAGCAGTTACCCCCGGGACTCACCTTCCCTCTTC
TRBV6-1	-	16	-	TRBJ1-5	CASSGVGGDSNQPQHF	TGTGCCAGCAGTGGGGTGGGGGGGGATAGCAATCAGCCCCAGCATTTT
TRBV5-6	TRBD1	16	-	TRBJ1-6	CASSYYRDSGNSPLHF	TGTGCCAGCAGCTATTACCGGGACAGTGGTAATTCACCCCTCCACTTT
TRBV18	-	16	-	TRBJ1-3	CASSPDQGGFGNTIYF	TGTGCCAGCTCACCAGACCAGGGAGGTTTTGGAAACACCATATATTTT
TRBV5-4	TRBD1	16	-	TRBJ1-6	CASSPTGVGLGSPLHF	TGTGCCAGCAGTCCGACAGGGGTGGGTTTAGGATCACCCCTCCACTTT
TRBV27	TRBD2	15	-	TRBJ2-3	CASGGLAAFTDTQYF	TGTGCCAGCGGCGGACTAGCGGCTTTCACAGATACGCAGTATTTT
TRBV29-1	-	14	-	TRBJ1-1	CSVATRGAETEAFF	TGCAGCGTTGCTACCCGGGGGGCGGAGACTGAAGCTTTCTTT
TRBV6-1	TRBD2	15	-	TRBJ2-3	CASSDYAGGSDTQYF	TGTGCCAGCAGTGACTACGCGGGGGGTTCGGATACGCAGTATTTT
TRBV2	-	15	-	TRBJ1-6	CASREQVSYNSPLHF	TGTGCCAGCAGGGAACAGGTTTCCTATAATTCACCCCTCCACTTT
TRBV18	-	14	-	TRBJ1-1	CASSSTGLDTEAFF	TGTGCCAGCTCATCTACAGGTCTCGACACTGAAGCTTTCTTT
TRBV7-8	-	15	-	TRBJ2-7	CASSSPPGLNYEQYF	TGTGCCAGCAGCTCCCCGCCGGGACTTAACTACGAGCAGTACTTC
TRBV5-1	-	14	-	TRBJ2-1	CASSPTDIGGEQFF	TGCGCCAGCAGCCCCACGGACATCGGGGGAGAGCAGTTCTTC
TRBV6-6	TRBD2	15	-	TRBJ2-7	CASSYPGTSGYEQYF	TGTGCCAGCAGCTACCCCGGGACTAGCGGCTACGAGCAGTACTTC
TRBV7-8	TRBD1	13	-	TRBJ1-4	CASSTGRGEKLFF	TGTGCCAGCTCGACGGGCAGGGGGGAAAAACTGTTTTTT
TRBV6-6	-	13	-	TRBJ1-5	CASQKQGNQPQHF	TGTGCCAGCCAAAAACAGGGAAACCAGCCCCAGCATTTT
TRBV7-2	TRBD2	17	few	TRBJ2-3	CASSFVGLAASTDTQYF	TGTGCCAGCAGCTTCGTAGGACTAGCGGCGAGCACAGATACGCAGTATTTT
TRBV5-1	-	14	-	TRBJ1-4	CASSSGGKGEKLFF	TGCGCCAGCAGCTCTGGGGGCAAAGGGGAAAAACTGTTTTTT
TRBV2	TRBD1	14	-	TRBJ2-7	CASSRDSNSYEQYF	TGTGCCAGCAGCCGGGACAGCAACTCCTACGAGCAGTACTTC
TRBV28	-	16	-	TRBJ1-5	CASSPNSGGVGQPQHF	TGTGCCAGCAGTCCAAATTCCGGGGGGGTGGGGCAGCCCCAGCATTTT
TRBV6-5	TRBD1	13	-	TRBJ2-3	CATSGTGLNTQYF	TGTGCCACCTCGGGGACAGGGTTAAATACGCAGTATTTT
TRBV9	-	13	-	TRBJ1-5	CASSATGNQPQHF	TGTGCCAGCAGCGCTACAGGGAATCAGCCCCAGCATTTT
TRBV23-1	-	10	-	TRBJ2-1	CASPGSEQFF	TGCGCCAGCCCGGGTTCCGAGCAGTTCTTC
TRBV7-8	-	17	-	TRBJ2-3	CASSLEGYTGGTDTQYF	TGTGCCAGCAGCTTAGAAGGGTACACGGGGGGCACAGATACGCAGTATTTT
TRBV13	TRBD1	15	-	TRBJ1-1	CASSFRTGGDTEAFF	TGTGCCAGCAGCTTCAGGACAGGGGGGGACACTGAAGCTTTCTTT
TRBV5-4	-	15	-	TRBJ1-5	CASSTGGSVNQPQHF	TGTGCCAGCAGCACGGGGGGTTCTGTCAATCAGCCCCAGCATTTT
TRBV15	TRBD2	15	once	TRBJ2-5	CATSRDGLAQETQYF	TGTGCCACCAGCAGAGATGGACTAGCTCAAGAGACCCAGTACTTC
TRBV7-6	TRBD2	19	-	TRBJ2-1	CASSPDRGYGLAGDNEQFF	TGTGCCAGCAGCCCAGACAGGGGGTATGGACTAGCGGGAGACAATGAGCAGTTCTTC
TRBV5-1	TRBD1	16	-	TRBJ1-2	CASSLDIQGVNYGYTF	TGCGCCAGCAGCTTGGACATACAGGGGGTTAACTATGGCTACACCTTC
TRBV6-5	TRBD1	16	once	TRBJ1-1	CASSYSWTGGNTEAFF	TGTGCCAGCAGTTACTCGTGGACAGGGGGCAACACTGAAGCTTTCTTT
TRBV30	-	13	-	TRBJ2-1	CAWNQLVVNEQFF	TGTGCCTGGAACCAATTAGTGGTCAATGAGCAGTTCTTC
TRBV10-3	-	13	-	TRBJ1-1	CAISEAAGFEAFF	TGTGCCATCAGTGAGGCCGCGGGCTTTGAAGCTTTCTTT
TRBV19	-	13	few	TRBJ2-3	CATGHISTDTQYF	TGTGCCACCGGACACATTAGCACAGATACGCAGTATTTT
TRBV2	TRBD1	13	-	TRBJ2-5	CASTDRGRETQYF	TGTGCCAGCACTGACAGGGGGCGTGAGACCCAGTACTTC
TRBV27	-	17	few	TRBJ1-5	CASSLPRPRVCNQPQHF	TGTGCCAGCAGTTTACCCCGCCCCAGGGTTTGCAATCAGCCCCAGCATTTT
TRBV30	-	15	-	TRBJ1-2	CAWSVTLQPNYGYTF	TGTGCCTGGAGTGTGACACTTCAACCTAACTATGGCTACACCTTC
TRBV11-2	TRBD2	13	once	TRBJ2-5	CATTSGSQETQYF	TGTGCCACCACTAGCGGATCTCAAGAGACCCAGTACTTC
TRBV5-1	-	14	-	TRBJ2-7	CASSLATGAYEQYF	TGCGCCAGCAGCTTGGCGACAGGAGCCTACGAGCAGTACTTC
TRBV11-3	TRBD2	15	-	TRBJ2-3	CASSFGAGEGDTQYF	TGTGCCAGCAGCTTCGGTGCGGGAGAAGGAGATACGCAGTATTTT
TRBV27	-	14	-	TRBJ1-4	CASSYSPTNEKLFF	TGTGCCAGCAGTTACTCTCCAACTAATGAAAAACTGTTTTTT
TRBV5-1	TRBD2	15	-	TRBJ2-7	CASSPAGGTLYEQYF	TGCGCCAGCAGCCCAGCGGGGGGGACTTTATACGAGCAGTACTTC
TRBV6-5	-	14	few	TRBJ1-1	CASSLGHANTEAFF	TGTGCCAGCAGCCTGGGACACGCAAACACTGAAGCTTTCTTT
TRBV11-2	TRBD1	17	-	TRBJ2-3	CASSLDGGQGGTDTQYF	TGTGCCAGCAGCTTAGATGGGGGACAGGGCGGCACAGATACGCAGTATTTT
TRBV13	TRBD1	13	-	TRBJ2-7	CASSLARGHEQYF	TGTGCCAGCAGCTTAGCCAGGGGGCACGAGCAGTACTTC
TRBV27	TRBD2	14	-	TRBJ2-7	CASSPLAGPYEQYF	TGTGCCAGCAGTCCCCTAGCGGGCCCCTACGAGCAGTACTTC
TRBV2	TRBD2	14	-	TRBJ2-3	CASGGGRDTDTQYF	TGTGCCAGCGGGGGCGGGAGGGACACAGATACGCAGTATTTT
TRBV15	TRBD1	15	-	TRBJ2-2	CATSIWDRNTGELFF	TGTGCCACCAGCATATGGGACAGGAACACCGGGGAGCTGTTTTTT
TRBV9	-	13	-	TRBJ1-2	CASSGGGRYGYTF	TGTGCCAGCAGCGGGGGGGGGAGGTATGGCTACACCTTC
TRBV11-3	-	15	-	TRBJ2-1	CASSFSVSTYNEQFF	TGTGCCAGCAGCTTTAGCGTTTCGACCTACAATGAGCAGTTCTTC
TRBV2	TRBD1	14	-	TRBJ1-2	CASIWSGGNYGYTF	TGTGCCAGCATCTGGTCAGGGGGGAACTATGGCTACACCTTC
TRBV15	-	15	-	TRBJ2-7	CATSRGREPVYEQYF	TGTGCCACCAGCAGAGGTCGGGAGCCTGTCTACGAGCAGTACTTC
TRBV28	-	12	-	TRBJ2-7	CASKSGPHEQYF	TGTGCCAGCAAAAGCGGTCCCCACGAGCAGTACTTC
TRBV2	TRBD1	14	-	TRBJ1-1	CASQLQGAPTEAFF	TGTGCCAGCCAACTACAGGGGGCACCCACTGAAGCTTTCTTT
TRBV5-1	TRBD2	15	-	TRBJ2-7	CASSWSSGGIDEQYF	TGCGCCAGCAGCTGGTCAAGCGGGGGGATCGACGAGCAGTACTTC
TRBV27	-	15	-	TRBJ1-4	CASSQGSDGGEKLFF	TGTGCCAGCAGTCAGGGGTCGGACGGTGGGGAAAAACTGTTTTTT
TRBV7-9	-	11	-	TRBJ2-1	CASTAYNEQFF	TGTGCCAGCACGGCCTACAATGAGCAGTTCTTC